A single T cell receptor beta chain is shown here with its context. Its antigen is unidentified. These data come from a study of OX40 agonist ivuxolimab in advanced cancers. Study context: Patients' therapy was ivuxolimab, an antibody that acts as an agonist of OX40 (CD134). The dose-escalation cohort had hepatocellular carcinoma, melanoma, renal cell or head and neck cancer. Therapy given before enrollment (anti-PD-1, anti-PD-L1 or anti-CTLA-4) was allowed, and 40% to 45% had some.

Sequencing was performed with immunoSEQ multiplex PCR; in TCRdb, only in-frame clones are kept and a portion is missing. The table lists roughly 6,000 clones, over 65% of them singletons. The study's findings and limits: Compared with CD4+, CD8+ T cells on average had more expanded clones.

Trimming left V 1 base short and J 0 bases short, with 13 bases between. This CDR3 comprises 17 residues. The germline gives CDR1 LNHDA, CDR2 SQIVND (reference sequence). Sequencing used CD4+ or CD8+ T cells sorted from blood, obtained in a trial of the OX40 agonist ivuxolimab. The sequence derives from an adult with an advanced solid tumor such as melanoma, head and neck, liver or kidney cancer. The chain combines TRBV19 with TRBJ2-1; D possibly uses TRBD1 or TRBD2 (5 bases each). The CDR3 nucleotides are TGTGCCAGTAGTATAGTCTTGGGACGGAGCTCCTACAATGAGCAGTTCTTC. This translates into CASSIVLGRSSYNEQFF.